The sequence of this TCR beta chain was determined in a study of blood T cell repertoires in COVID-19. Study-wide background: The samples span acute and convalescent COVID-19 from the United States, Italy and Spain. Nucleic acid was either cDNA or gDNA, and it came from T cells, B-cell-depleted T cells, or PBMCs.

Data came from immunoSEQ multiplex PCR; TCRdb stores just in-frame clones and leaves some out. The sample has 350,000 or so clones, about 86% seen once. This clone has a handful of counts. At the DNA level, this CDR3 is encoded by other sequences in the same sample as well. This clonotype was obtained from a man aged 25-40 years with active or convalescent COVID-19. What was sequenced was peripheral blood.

Here the CDR3 DNA reads TGTGCCAGCAGCTTAGCTGGGACAGGGAGTGGCTACACCTTC. It translates to CASSLAGTGSGYTF. This chain connects TRBV7-9 to TRBJ1-2; 9 nucleotides align to TRBD1. V lost 0 bases to trimming and J lost 7 bases; unmatched junction nucleotides: 3. CDR3 length: 14 residues. Germline CDR1 reads SEHNR; CDR2 reads FQNEAQ (reference sequence).